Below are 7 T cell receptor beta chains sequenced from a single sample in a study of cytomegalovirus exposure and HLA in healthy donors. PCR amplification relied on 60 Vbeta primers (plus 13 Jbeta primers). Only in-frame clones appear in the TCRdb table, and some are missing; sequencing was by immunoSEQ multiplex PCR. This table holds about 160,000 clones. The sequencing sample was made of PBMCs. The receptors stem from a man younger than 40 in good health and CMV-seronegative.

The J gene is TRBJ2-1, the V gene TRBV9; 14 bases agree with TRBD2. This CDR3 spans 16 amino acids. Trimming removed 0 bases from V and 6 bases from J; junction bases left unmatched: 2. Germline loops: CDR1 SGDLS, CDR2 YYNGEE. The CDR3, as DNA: TGTGCCAGCAGCGTAGATGGACTAGCGGGAGGCAATGAGCAGTTCTTC. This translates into CASSVDGLAGGNEQFF. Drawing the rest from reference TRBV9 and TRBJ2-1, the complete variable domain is DSGVTQTPKHLITATGQRVTLRCSPRSGDLSVYWYQQSLDQGLQFLIQYYNGEERAKGNILERFSAQQFPDLHSELNLSSLELGDSALYFCASSVDGLAGGNEQFFGPGTRLTVL.

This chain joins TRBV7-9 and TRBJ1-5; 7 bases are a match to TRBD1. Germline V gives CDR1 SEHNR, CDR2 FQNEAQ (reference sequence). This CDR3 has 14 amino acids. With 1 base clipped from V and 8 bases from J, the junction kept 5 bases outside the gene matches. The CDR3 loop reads CASSLVGGGEPQHF. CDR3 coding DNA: TGTGCCAGCAGCTTAGTTGGAGGGGGCGAGCCCCAGCATTTT.

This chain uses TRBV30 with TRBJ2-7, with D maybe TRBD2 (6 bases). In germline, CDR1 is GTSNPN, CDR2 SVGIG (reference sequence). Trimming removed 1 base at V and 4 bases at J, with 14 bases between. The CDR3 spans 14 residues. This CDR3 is CAWSEERARYEQYF. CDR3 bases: TGTGCCTGGAGTGAGGAGCGGGCGAGGTACGAGCAGTACTTC.

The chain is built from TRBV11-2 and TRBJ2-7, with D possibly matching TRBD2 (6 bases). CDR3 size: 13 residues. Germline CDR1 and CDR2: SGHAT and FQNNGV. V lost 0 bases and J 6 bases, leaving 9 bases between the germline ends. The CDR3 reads CASSLDLSGEQYF. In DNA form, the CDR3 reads TGTGCCAGCAGCTTAGATCTTAGCGGCGAGCAGTACTTC.

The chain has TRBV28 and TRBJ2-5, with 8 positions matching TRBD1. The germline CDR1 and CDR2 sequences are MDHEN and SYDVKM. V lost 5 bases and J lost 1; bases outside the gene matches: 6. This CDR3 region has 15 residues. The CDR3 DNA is TGTGCCAGCAGTCTAGCCGGACAGGGCCAAGAGACCCAGTACTTC. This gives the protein CASSLAGQGQETQYF.

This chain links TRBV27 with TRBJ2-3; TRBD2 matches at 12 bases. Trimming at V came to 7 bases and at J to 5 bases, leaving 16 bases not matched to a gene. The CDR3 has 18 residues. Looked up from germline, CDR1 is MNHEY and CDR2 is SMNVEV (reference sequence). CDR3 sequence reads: CASMRLAGDPVLGDTQYF. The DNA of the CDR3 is TGTGCCAGCATGCGACTAGCGGGGGATCCGGTCCTAGGAGATACGCAGTATTTT.

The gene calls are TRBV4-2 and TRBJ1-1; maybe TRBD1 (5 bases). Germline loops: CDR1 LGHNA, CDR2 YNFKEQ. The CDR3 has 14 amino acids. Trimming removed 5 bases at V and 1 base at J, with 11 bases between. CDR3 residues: CASSGQEGNTEAFF. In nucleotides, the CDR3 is TGTGCCAGCAGCGGACAAGAAGGGAACACTGAAGCTTTCTTT.